The sequence of this T cell receptor beta chain was determined in a study of cytomegalovirus exposure and HLA in healthy donors. This CDR3 is built from 15 residues. The germline V gene encodes CDR1 SGDLS and CDR2 YYNGEE. The J segment lost 8 bases and the V segment lost 4 bases, leaving 11 bases of the junction unmatched. General study results and limits: It was about 150 TCR beta chains that were listed as cytomegalovirus-associated. The authors confirmed in vitro that three CMV-associated chains were specific for CMV antigens. The classifier reportedly diagnosed cytomegalovirus status with high specificity and sensitivity. In a later analysis, first-cohort TCR clusters were found to tend to co-occur in the 90 to 150 validation repertoires.

For this clone: Its antigen is not identified.

The protocol was immunoSEQ multiplex PCR, while the TCRdb copy is restricted to in-frame clones and leaves out a portion. The table lists 250,000 to 400,000 clones, roughly 86% of them singletons. The sample consisted of PBMCs. The chain carries TRBV9 and TRBJ1-4; 7 nucleotides match TRBD1. This clonotype was obtained from a man aged 30 to 39 in good health and CMV-seronegative. CDR3 bases: TGTGCCAGCAGCCCCCGACAGGGAGGCGTCGAAAAACTGTTTTTT. Protein sequence: CASSPRQGGVEKLFF.